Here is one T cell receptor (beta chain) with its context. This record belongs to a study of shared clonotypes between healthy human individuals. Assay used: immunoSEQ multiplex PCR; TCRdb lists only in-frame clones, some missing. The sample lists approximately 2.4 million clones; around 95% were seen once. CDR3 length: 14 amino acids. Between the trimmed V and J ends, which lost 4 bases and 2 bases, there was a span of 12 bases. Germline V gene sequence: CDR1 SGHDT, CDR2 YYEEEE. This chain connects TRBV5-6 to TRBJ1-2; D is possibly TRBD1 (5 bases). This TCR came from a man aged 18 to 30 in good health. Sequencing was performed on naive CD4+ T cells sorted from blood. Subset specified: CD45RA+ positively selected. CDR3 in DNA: TGTGCCAGCAGCCCGCGCTGGGGGAACTATGGCTACACCTTC. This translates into CASSPRWGNYGYTF.